The rows below give T cell receptor beta chains drawn from one sample of a study of blood T cell repertoires in COVID-19. Libraries were prepared by immunoSEQ multiplex PCR; TCRdb keeps only in-frame clonotypes and omits some of them. The sample includes 150,000 to 200,000 clones, more than 75% of them seen just once. Material for sequencing was peripheral blood. These receptors all stem from a man aged 40-50 years with active or convalescent COVID-19. CDR3s include the opening cysteine and the closing phenylalanine or tryptophan. D genes are given only for firm matches. Clone size is shown for a subset of rows, as once, few, many or a class of expanded clone.

clone size	J gene	V gene	D gene	CDR3 DNA	CDR3 protein
-	TRBJ1-2	TRBV4-1	TRBD1	TGCGCCAGCAGCCAAGGGGGAAGGGGGCGTTCGGGGTATGGCTACACCTTC	CASSQGGRGRSGYGYTF
once	TRBJ1-5	TRBV6-5	-	TGTGCCAGCAGTCCCGGGAGGGTGGGTTGGCAGCCCCAGCATTTT	CASSPGRVGWQPQHF
-	TRBJ2-4	TRBV2	TRBD1	TGTGCCAGCAGTGAAGCTGGGACAGTCAAAAACATTCAGTACTTC	CASSEAGTVKNIQYF
-	TRBJ2-2	TRBV7-3	TRBD1	TGTGCCAGCACCCTGAAGACAGGGCCCGGGGAGCTGTTTTTT	CASTLKTGPGELFF
-	TRBJ1-1	TRBV5-1	-	TGCGCCAGCAGCTCCCGAGGCGTCATGAACACTGAAGCTTTCTTT	CASSSRGVMNTEAFF
few	TRBJ2-1	TRBV2	TRBD1	TGTGCCAGCAGTCGCGACAGGGCGTACAATGAGCAGTTCTTC	CASSRDRAYNEQFF
-	TRBJ1-1	TRBV5-1	-	TGCGCCAGCACCCTAGATGGGAGCACTGAAGCTTTCTTT	CASTLDGSTEAFF
-	TRBJ2-5	TRBV30	-	TGTGCCTGGAGTGTAATCGGAGGGTGGGAGACCCAGTACTTC	CAWSVIGGWETQYF
-	TRBJ1-2	TRBV29-1	TRBD1	TGCAGCGTTTATACAGGGAGACGACAACGTCCCTCAGGGGGCGGCTACACCTTC	CSVYTGRRQRPSGGGYTF
-	TRBJ1-5	TRBV5-8	TRBD1	TGTGCCAGCAGCCGAATCACAGGGGCAATAAGCAATCAGCCCCAGCATTTT	CASSRITGAISNQPQHF
few	TRBJ1-1	TRBV7-9	-	TGTGCCAGCAGCCCCTGGGGGGGGAACACTGAAGCTTTCTTT	CASSPWGGNTEAFF
once	TRBJ1-1	TRBV6-6	-	TGTGCCAGCAGTACTAGCACTGAAGCTTTCTTT	CASSTSTEAFF
-	TRBJ1-2	TRBV9	TRBD1	TGTGCCAGCAGCGGATGGGATACAGGGGGCGAGGACTATGGCTACACCTTC	CASSGWDTGGEDYGYTF
-	TRBJ1-1	TRBV27	-	TGTGCCAGCAGTTCAACGACCATCGGGTACACTGAAGCTTTCTTT	CASSSTTIGYTEAFF
once	TRBJ1-2	TRBV19	TRBD1	TGTGCCAGTAGTGGTGGGACAGGGATTCTTCGGTATGGCTACACCTTC	CASSGGTGILRYGYTF
-	TRBJ1-6	TRBV11-1	-	TGTGCCAGCAGCTTACGAGGAAACAATTCACCCCTCCACTTT	CASSLRGNNSPLHF
-	TRBJ1-1	TRBV2	-	TGTGCCAGCAGTGAGGGAGGGGGGAACACTGAAGCTTTCTTT	CASSEGGGNTEAFF
-	TRBJ2-1	TRBV6-5	-	TGTGCCAGCAATCCTACTAGATTGTATGAGCAGTTCTTC	CASNPTRLYEQFF
-	TRBJ2-5	TRBV5-1	TRBD2	TGCGCCAGCAGCTTGGGTCCCTTTCTAGCGGAAGACCAAGAGACCCAGTACTTC	CASSLGPFLAEDQETQYF
once	TRBJ1-1	TRBV3-1/TRBV3-2	-	TGTGCCAGCAGCGCCGCCGTGAGGGCGTCGTACACTGAAGCTTTCTTT	CASSAAVRASYTEAFF
-	TRBJ1-2	TRBV28	TRBD1	TGTGCCAGCAGTTTAGGGTCAGGGGGTGGCGATGGCTACACCTTC	CASSLGSGGGDGYTF
-	TRBJ2-7	TRBV7-2	TRBD1	TGTGCCAGCAGCCCCCGACAGGGTGGCGGCGAGCAGTACTTC	CASSPRQGGGEQYF
-	TRBJ1-3	TRBV14	TRBD1	TGTGCCAGCAGCCAATTCAGGGGGCTTGGAAACACCATATATTTT	CASSQFRGLGNTIYF
-	TRBJ2-1	TRBV7-9	-	TGTGCCAGCAGCTTAGCGGGCCCGGGGGACAATGAGCAGTTCTTC	CASSLAGPGDNEQFF
-	TRBJ1-2	TRBV19	-	TGTGCCAGTAGGACAGTGCTCTATGGCTACACCTTC	CASRTVLYGYTF
-	TRBJ1-2	TRBV2	TRBD1	TGTGCCAGCAGTTTCGACAGGGGATTCTCTAACTATGGCTACACCTTC	CASSFDRGFSNYGYTF
-	TRBJ2-2	TRBV4-2	-	TGTGCCAGCAGCCAAGATGGTACGGGGAACACCGGGGAGCTGTTTTTT	CASSQDGTGNTGELFF
-	TRBJ1-1	TRBV6-5	TRBD1	TGTGCCAGCAGGACAGGGATCTACGTCGAAGCTTTCTTT	CASRTGIYVEAFF
-	TRBJ1-2	TRBV12-3/TRBV12-4	TRBD1	TGTGCCAGCAGAAAGACAGGGCATGGCTACACCTTC	CASRKTGHGYTF
-	TRBJ1-5	TRBV3-1/TRBV3-2	-	TGTGCCAGCAGCCAAGGATTTGGGGGCGCGAGGTATCAGCCCCAGCATTTT	CASSQGFGGARYQPQHF
-	TRBJ1-5	TRBV28	-	TGTGCCAGCAGTGTTATAAATCAGCCCCAGCATTTT	CASSVINQPQHF
once	TRBJ1-6	TRBV2	-	TGTGCCAGCAGCCCCGACAGAGTCAATAATTCACCCCTCCACTTT	CASSPDRVNNSPLHF
-	TRBJ1-2	TRBV5-1	-	TGCGCCAGCAGCGTGGACAGAAACTATGGCTACACCTTC	CASSVDRNYGYTF
once	TRBJ1-2	TRBV14	-	TGTGCCAGCAGCCAAGACAGGAACGGAAACTATGGCTACACCTTC	CASSQDRNGNYGYTF
-	TRBJ2-3	TRBV5-6	-	TGTGCCAGCAGCTTTTCGGACAACCTTATTGCGGATACGCAGTATTTT	CASSFSDNLIADTQYF
-	TRBJ1-2	TRBV12-3/TRBV12-4	-	TGTGCCAGCACCAATCAGGCTAACTATGGCTACACCTTC	CASTNQANYGYTF
-	TRBJ1-1	TRBV5-1	-	TGCGCCAGCAGCTTCGGGGGTTCCCCGGAAGCTTTCTTT	CASSFGGSPEAFF
-	TRBJ1-2	TRBV28	-	TGTGCCAGCAGTTTGGGCAGGGGAATAAACTATGGCTACACCTTC	CASSLGRGINYGYTF
-	TRBJ2-7	TRBV15	-	TGTGCCACCAGCAGAGAAGGGGGGACAGCCTTTTCCTACGAGCAGTACTTC	CATSREGGTAFSYEQYF
-	TRBJ2-6	TRBV4-1	TRBD1	TGCGCCAGCAAGGGACAGGAACTCTCTGGGGCCAACGTCCTGACTTTC	CASKGQELSGANVLTF
-	TRBJ1-5	TRBV28	-	TGTGCCAGCAGCCCAGGACTGTTTCAGCCCCAGCATTTT	CASSPGLFQPQHF
-	TRBJ1-1	TRBV19	-	TGTGCCAGTAGCCGGGGTAACACTGAAGCTTTCTTT	CASSRGNTEAFF
-	TRBJ2-5	TRBV3-1/TRBV3-2	TRBD2	TGTGCCAGCAGCCCCCACTCTAGCGGGGGGGCCGCAGAGACCCAGTACTTC	CASSPHSSGGAAETQYF
-	TRBJ1-2	TRBV5-4	-	TGTGCCAGCAGCATGGGGGTCGGAGGTGACGGCTATGGCTACACCTTC	CASSMGVGGDGYGYTF
once	TRBJ1-2	TRBV19	TRBD1	TGTGCCAGTAGTATTGACAGGGGGCTTGGCTACACCTTC	CASSIDRGLGYTF
-	TRBJ1-2	TRBV7-8	TRBD1	TGTGCCAGCAGCCTGGACAGGGACTATGGCTACACCTTC	CASSLDRDYGYTF
-	TRBJ1-2	TRBV29-1	-	TGCAGCGTTTCCGGGAGAAGTAACTATGGCTACACCTTC	CSVSGRSNYGYTF
-	TRBJ1-4	TRBV28	-	TGTGCCAGCAGTTTCGGGGGTGAAGGTAATGAAAAACTGTTTTTT	CASSFGGEGNEKLFF
-	TRBJ1-4	TRBV30	TRBD1	TGTGCCTGGAGTGTAGGGGACAGGGGGGAAAAACTGTTTTTT	CAWSVGDRGEKLFF
-	TRBJ1-2	TRBV15	-	TGTGCCACCAGCAGAGATCGGGGGGGAGTAGGTGGCTACACCTTC	CATSRDRGGVGGYTF
once	TRBJ1-1	TRBV4-2	-	TGTGCCAGCAGCCAACCCCCGGCGGGGAACACTGAAGCTTTCTTT	CASSQPPAGNTEAFF
once	TRBJ2-2	TRBV9	-	TGTGCCAGCAGCGTAGTCGAGGGGAACACCGGGGAGCTGTTTTTT	CASSVVEGNTGELFF
-	TRBJ2-7	TRBV5-6	TRBD1	TGTGCCAGCAGCAAAGGGACAGCCGAGCAGTACTTC	CASSKGTAEQYF
-	TRBJ1-5	TRBV10-3	-	TGTGCCATCAGTGAGTCCAGGGCGGAGCAGCCCCAGCATTTT	CAISESRAEQPQHF